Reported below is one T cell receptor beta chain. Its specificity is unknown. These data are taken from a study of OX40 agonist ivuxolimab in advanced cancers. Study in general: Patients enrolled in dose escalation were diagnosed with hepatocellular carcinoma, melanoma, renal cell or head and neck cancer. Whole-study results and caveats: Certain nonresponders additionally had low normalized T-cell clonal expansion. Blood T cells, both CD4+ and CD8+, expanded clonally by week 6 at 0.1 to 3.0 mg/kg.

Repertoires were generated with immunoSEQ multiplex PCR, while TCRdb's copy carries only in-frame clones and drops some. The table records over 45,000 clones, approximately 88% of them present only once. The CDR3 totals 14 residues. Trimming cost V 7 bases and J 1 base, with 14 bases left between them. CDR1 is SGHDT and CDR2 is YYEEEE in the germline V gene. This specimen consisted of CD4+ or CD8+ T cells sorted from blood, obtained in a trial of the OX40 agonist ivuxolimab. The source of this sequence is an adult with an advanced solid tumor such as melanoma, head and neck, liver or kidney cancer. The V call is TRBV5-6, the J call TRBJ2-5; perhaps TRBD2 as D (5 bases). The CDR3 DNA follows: TGTGCCAGCCACACGGCGGGCCCCCAAGAGACCCAGTACTTC. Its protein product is CASHTAGPQETQYF. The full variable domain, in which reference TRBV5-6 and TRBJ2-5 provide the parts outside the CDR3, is DAGVTQSPTHLIKTRGQQVTLRCSPKSGHDTVSWYQQALGQGPQFIFQYYEEEERQRGNFPDRFSGHQFPNYSSELNVNALLLGDSALYLCASHTAGPQETQYFGPGTRLLVL.